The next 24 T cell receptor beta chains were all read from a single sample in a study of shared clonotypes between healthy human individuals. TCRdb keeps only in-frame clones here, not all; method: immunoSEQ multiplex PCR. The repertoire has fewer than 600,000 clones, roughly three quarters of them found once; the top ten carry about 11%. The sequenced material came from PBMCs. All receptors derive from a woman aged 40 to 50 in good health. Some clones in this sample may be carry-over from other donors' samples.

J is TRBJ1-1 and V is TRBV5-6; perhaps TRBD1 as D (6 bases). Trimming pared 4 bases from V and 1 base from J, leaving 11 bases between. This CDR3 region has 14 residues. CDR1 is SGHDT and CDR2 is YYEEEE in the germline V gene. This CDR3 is CASSPGQWNTEAFF. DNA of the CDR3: TGTGCCAGCAGCCCGGGACAATGGAACACTGAAGCTTTCTTT.

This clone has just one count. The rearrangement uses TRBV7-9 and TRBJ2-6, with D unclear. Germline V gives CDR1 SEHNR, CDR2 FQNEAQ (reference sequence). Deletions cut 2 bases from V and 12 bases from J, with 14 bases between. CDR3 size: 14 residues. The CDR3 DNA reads TGTGCCAGCAGCTTATCCCCACCTAGGATCGTCCTGACTTTC. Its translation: CASSLSPPRIVLTF.

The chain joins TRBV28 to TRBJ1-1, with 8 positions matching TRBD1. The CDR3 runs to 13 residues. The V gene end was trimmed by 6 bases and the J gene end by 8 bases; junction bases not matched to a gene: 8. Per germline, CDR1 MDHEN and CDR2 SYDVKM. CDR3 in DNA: TGTGCCAGCAGCATCCAGGGGGCAACCGAAGCTTTCTTT. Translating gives CASSIQGATEAFF.

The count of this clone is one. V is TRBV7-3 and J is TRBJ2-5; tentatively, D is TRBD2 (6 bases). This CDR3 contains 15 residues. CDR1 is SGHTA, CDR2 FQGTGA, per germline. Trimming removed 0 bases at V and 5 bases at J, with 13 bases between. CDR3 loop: CASSLTGGPGETQYF. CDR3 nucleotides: TGTGCCAGCAGCTTAACCGGAGGGCCGGGTGAGACCCAGTACTTC.

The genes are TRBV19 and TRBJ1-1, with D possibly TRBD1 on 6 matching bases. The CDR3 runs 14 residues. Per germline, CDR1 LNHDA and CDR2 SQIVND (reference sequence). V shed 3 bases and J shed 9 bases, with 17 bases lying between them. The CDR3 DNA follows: TGTGCCAGTAGTATGCCGGGACACACCGGGAAAGCTTTCTTT. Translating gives CASSMPGHTGKAFF. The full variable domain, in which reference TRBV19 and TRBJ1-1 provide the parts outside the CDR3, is DGGITQSPKYLFRKEGQNVTLSCEQNLNHDAMYWYRQDPGQGLRLIYYSQIVNDFQKGDIAEGYSVSREKKESFPLTVTSAQKNPTAFYLCASSMPGHTGKAFFGQGTRLTVV.

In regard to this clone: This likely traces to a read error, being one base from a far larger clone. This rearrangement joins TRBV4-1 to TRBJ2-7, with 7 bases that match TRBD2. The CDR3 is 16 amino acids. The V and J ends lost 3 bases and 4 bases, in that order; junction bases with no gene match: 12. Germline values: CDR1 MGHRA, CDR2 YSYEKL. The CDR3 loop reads CASSHQGLAVPYEQYF. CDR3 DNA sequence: TGCGCCAGCAGCCACCAAGGTCTAGCGGTACCTTACGAGCAGTACTTC.

For the CDR3, the DNA is TGTGCCAGCAGGGCGGGACAGGGGTACAATCAGCCCCAGCATTTT. This codes for CASRAGQGYNQPQHF. The rearrangement links TRBV27 to TRBJ1-5, with 10 nucleotides matching TRBD1. Per germline, CDR1 MNHEY and CDR2 SMNVEV (reference sequence). This CDR3 contains 15 residues. The J segment lost 3 bases and the V segment lost 6 bases, leaving 5 bases of the junction unmatched.

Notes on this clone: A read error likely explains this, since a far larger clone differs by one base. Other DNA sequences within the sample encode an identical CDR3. CDR3 DNA: TGTGCCAGCAGTTTAGCCGCAGACAGCTATAATCAGCCCCAGCATTTT. This translates into CASSLAADSYNQPQHF. The chain links TRBV28 to TRBJ1-5; TRBD1 might be the D (5 bases). V was shortened by 2 bases and J by 4 bases, with 15 bases between the two germline ends. Germline lookup yields CDR1 MDHEN and CDR2 SYDVKM. This CDR3 region has 16 residues.

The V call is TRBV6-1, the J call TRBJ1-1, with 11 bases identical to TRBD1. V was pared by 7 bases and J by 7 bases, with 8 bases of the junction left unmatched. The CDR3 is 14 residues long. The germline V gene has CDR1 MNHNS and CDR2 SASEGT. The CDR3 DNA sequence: TGTGCCAGCAACATCCGGGACAGGGGGTATGAAGCTTTCTTT. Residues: CASNIRDRGYEAFF.

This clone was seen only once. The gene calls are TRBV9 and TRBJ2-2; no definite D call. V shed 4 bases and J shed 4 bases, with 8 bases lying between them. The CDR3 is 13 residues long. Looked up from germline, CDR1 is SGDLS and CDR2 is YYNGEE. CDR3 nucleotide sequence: TGTGCCAGCAGCCCTGTAGGCACCGGGGAGCTGTTTTTT. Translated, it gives CASSPVGTGELFF.

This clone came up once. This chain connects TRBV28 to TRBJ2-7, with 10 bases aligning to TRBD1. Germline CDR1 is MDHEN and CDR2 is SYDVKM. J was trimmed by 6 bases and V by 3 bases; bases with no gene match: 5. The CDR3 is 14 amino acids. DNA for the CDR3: TGTGCCAGCAGTTTCGACAGGGGGCTAGGCGAGCAGTACTTC. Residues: CASSFDRGLGEQYF.

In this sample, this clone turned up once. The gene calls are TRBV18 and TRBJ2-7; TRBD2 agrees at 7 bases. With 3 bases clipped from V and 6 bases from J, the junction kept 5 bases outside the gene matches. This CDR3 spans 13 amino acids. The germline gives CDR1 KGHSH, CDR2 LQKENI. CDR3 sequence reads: CASSPRSGSEQYF. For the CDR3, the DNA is TGTGCCAGCTCACCCCGTAGCGGGTCCGAGCAGTACTTC. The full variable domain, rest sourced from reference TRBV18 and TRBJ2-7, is NAGVMQNPRHLVRRRGQEARLRCSPMKGHSHVYWYRQLPEEGLKFMVYLQKENIIDESGMPKERFSAEFPKEGPSILRIQQVVRGDSAAYFCASSPRSGSEQYFGPGTRLTVT.

The CDR3: CATGQGALMETQYF. CDR3 DNA: TGTGCCACAGGACAGGGGGCGCTTATGGAGACCCAGTACTTC. The chain employs TRBV2 and TRBJ2-5, with 11 bases that match TRBD1. Germline V gene sequence: CDR1 SNHLY, CDR2 FYNNEI. V trimming: 10 bases; J trimming: 5 bases; junction bases outside the gene matches: 9. The CDR3 has 14 amino acids.

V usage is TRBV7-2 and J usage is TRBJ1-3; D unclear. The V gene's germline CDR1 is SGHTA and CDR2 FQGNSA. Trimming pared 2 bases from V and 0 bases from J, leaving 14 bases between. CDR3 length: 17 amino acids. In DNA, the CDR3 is TGTGCCAGCAGCTTACTGACCCGATCACACTCTGGAAACACCATATATTTT. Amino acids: CASSLLTRSHSGNTIYF. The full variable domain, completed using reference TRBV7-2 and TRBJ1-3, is GAGVSQSPSNKVTEKGKDVELRCDPISGHTALYWYRQSLGQGLEFLIYFQGNSAPDKSGLPSDRFSAERTGGSVSTLTIQRTQQEDSAVYLCASSLLTRSHSGNTIYFGEGSWLTVV.

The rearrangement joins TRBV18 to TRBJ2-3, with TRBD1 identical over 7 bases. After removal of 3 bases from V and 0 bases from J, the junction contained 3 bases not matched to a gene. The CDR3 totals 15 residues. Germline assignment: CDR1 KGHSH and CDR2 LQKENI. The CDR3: CASSPRDRSTDTQYF. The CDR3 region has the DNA TGTGCCAGCTCACCCCGGGACAGAAGCACAGATACGCAGTATTTT.

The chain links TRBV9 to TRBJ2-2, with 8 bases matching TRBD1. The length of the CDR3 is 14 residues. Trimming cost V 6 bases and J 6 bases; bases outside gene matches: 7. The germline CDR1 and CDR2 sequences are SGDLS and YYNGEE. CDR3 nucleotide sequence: TGTGCCAGCACGGGACAGGAACTCGCCGGGGAGCTGTTTTTT. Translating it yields CASTGQELAGELFF.

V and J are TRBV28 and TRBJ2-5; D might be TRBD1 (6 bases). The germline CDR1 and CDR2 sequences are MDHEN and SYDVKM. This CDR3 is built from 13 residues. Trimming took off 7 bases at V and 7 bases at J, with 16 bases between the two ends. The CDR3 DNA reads TGTGCCAGCAACAGGGACGCCCTTCGGACCCAGTACTTC. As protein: CASNRDALRTQYF.

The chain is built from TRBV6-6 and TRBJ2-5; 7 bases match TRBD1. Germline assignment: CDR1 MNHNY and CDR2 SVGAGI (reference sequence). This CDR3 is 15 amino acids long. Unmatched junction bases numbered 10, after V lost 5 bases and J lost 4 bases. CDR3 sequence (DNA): TGTGCCAGCAGTCTAGGGACAGCCGTTAGAGAGACCCAGTACTTC. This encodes CASSLGTAVRETQYF.

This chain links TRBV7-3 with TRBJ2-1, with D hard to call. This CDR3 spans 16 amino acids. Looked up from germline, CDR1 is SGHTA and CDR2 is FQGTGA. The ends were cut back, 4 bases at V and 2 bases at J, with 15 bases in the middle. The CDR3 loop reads CASSSVPRVAYNEQFF. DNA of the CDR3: TGTGCCAGCAGCTCCGTTCCTCGGGTGGCCTACAATGAGCAGTTCTTC.

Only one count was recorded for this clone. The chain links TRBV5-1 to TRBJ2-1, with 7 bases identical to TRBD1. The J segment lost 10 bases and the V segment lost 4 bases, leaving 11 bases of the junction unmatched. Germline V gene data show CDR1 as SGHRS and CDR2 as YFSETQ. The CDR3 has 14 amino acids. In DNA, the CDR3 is TGCGCCAGCAGCATAAACCCAGGGGGTCGGGAGCAGTTCTTC. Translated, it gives CASSINPGGREQFF.

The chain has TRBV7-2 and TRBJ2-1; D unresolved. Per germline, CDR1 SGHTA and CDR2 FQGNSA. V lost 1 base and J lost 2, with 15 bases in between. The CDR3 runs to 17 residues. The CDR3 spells CASSLVGPRTTYNEQFF. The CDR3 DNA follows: TGTGCCAGCAGCTTAGTCGGGCCCCGAACAACCTACAATGAGCAGTTCTTC.

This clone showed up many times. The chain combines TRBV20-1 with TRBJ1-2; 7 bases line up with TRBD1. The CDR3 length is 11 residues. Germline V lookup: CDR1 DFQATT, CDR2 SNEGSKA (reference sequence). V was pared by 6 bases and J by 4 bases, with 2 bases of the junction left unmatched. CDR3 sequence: CSAWDSYGYTF. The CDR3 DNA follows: TGCAGTGCCTGGGACAGCTATGGCTACACCTTC.

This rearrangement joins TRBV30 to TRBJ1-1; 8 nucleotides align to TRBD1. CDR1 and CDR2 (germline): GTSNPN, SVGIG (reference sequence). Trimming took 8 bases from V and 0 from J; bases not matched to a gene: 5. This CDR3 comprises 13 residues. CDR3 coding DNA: TGTGCCCACGACAGGGGAATGAACACTGAAGCTTTCTTT. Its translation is CAHDRGMNTEAFF.

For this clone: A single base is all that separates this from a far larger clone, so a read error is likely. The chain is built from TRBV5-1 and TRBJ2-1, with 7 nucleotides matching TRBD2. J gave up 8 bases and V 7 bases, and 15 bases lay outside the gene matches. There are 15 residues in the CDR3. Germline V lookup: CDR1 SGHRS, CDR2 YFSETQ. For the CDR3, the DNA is TGCGCCAGCTTGGGGACTAACGGGAGTATATATGAGCAGTTCTTC. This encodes CASLGTNGSIYEQFF.